The 29 T cell receptor beta chains in this list originate from one sample, sequenced in a study of blood T cell repertoires in COVID-19. Profiling relied on immunoSEQ multiplex PCR, and the TCRdb table lists in-frame clones only, not all of them. The sample holds about 390,000 clones, more than 75% seen once. Sequenced input: peripheral blood. The receptors shown here come from an older woman with COVID-19, enrolled during active disease.

As DNA, the CDR3 is TGTGCCAGCAGCCCAAGGGGGCGGGGGGGCCTCCCAGATACGCAGTATTTT. Its translation is CASSPRGRGGLPDTQYF. V usage is TRBV3-1 (or the pseudogene TRBV3-2) and J usage is TRBJ2-3; 9 bases map to TRBD2. Looked up from germline, CDR1 is LGHDT and CDR2 is YNNKEL (reference sequence). With 4 bases clipped from V and 4 bases from J, the junction kept 12 bases outside the gene matches. CDR3 length: 17 amino acids.

V is TRBV2 and J is TRBJ1-1; 7 bases fit TRBD1. This CDR3 spans 13 amino acids. CDR1 is SNHLY, CDR2 FYNNEI, per germline. Trimming took 7 bases from V and 2 from J; bases not matched to a gene: 4. The CDR3 bases are TGTGCCAGCACAAGACAGGGTAACACTGAAGCTTTCTTT. Residues: CASTRQGNTEAFF.

The V call is TRBV19, the J call TRBJ1-2, with D unresolved. The germline V and J ends were trimmed by 2 bases and 7 bases, with 8 bases remaining between them. This CDR3 region has 12 residues. Germline V gives CDR1 LNHDA, CDR2 SQIVND (reference sequence). The DNA of the CDR3 is TGTGCCAGTAGTATATCCCGCAGTGGCTACACCTTC. Translation: CASSISRSGYTF.

This clone appeared a single time. The chain uses TRBV6-2 or TRBV6-3 and TRBJ2-7, with D possibly being TRBD2 (5 bases). The CDR3 has 14 amino acids. V was pared by 2 bases and J by 6 bases, with 14 bases between. CDR1 and CDR2 from the germline V gene are MNHEY and SVGEGT. In DNA form, the CDR3 reads TGTGCCAGCAGTTACGTGGAGGATTGGTCCGAGCAGTACTTC. Protein: CASSYVEDWSEQYF.

As regards this clone: Other DNA sequences of this sample code for an identical CDR3. The chain is built from TRBV18 and TRBJ2-2, with 7 nucleotides matching TRBD2. This CDR3 contains 14 residues. Germline assignment: CDR1 KGHSH and CDR2 LQKENI. Trimming removed 2 bases from V and 4 bases from J; junction bases left unmatched: 1. The CDR3, as DNA: TGTGCCAGCTCACCATCGGGGGGCACCGGGGAGCTGTTTTTT. This encodes CASSPSGGTGELFF.

In its sample, this clone was seen once. Distinct nucleotide sequences in the sample also encode this CDR3. This chain joins TRBV5-1 and TRBJ1-2, with D maybe TRBD1 (5 bases). The V gene's germline CDR1 is SGHRS and CDR2 YFSETQ. The germline V and J ends were trimmed by 0 bases and 4 bases, with 7 bases remaining between them. The CDR3 totals 13 residues. The CDR3 is CASSLAGGYGYTF. The CDR3 nucleotides are TGCGCCAGCAGCTTGGCGGGGGGCTATGGCTACACCTTC.

For this clone: The sample has other DNA sequences that encode this CDR3 too. V usage is TRBV18 and J usage is TRBJ1-5; D is ambiguous. V shed 2 bases and J shed 0 bases, with 5 bases lying between them. Germline assignment: CDR1 KGHSH and CDR2 LQKENI. The CDR3 totals 14 residues. CDR3 DNA: TGTGCCAGCTCACCAAGTAGTAGCAATCAGCCCCAGCATTTT. Its protein is CASSPSSSNQPQHF.

The chain is built from TRBV6-1 and TRBJ2-3, with TRBD2 matching 14 bases. This CDR3 contains 17 residues. The ends lost 4 bases at V and 2 bases at J; junction bases unmatched: 5. Germline CDR1 is MNHNS and CDR2 is SASEGT. Written as DNA, the CDR3 is TGTGCCAGCAGTGGACTAGCGGGGGGGCGGGTCACAGATACGCAGTATTTT. This codes for CASSGLAGGRVTDTQYF.

CDR3 bases: TGTGCCAGCAGCGTAGTAACGGACAGCTCGAACACTGAAGCTTTCTTT. Its protein is CASSVVTDSSNTEAFF. The chain joins TRBV9 to TRBJ1-1, with a possible D match to TRBD1 (6 bases). This CDR3 spans 16 amino acids. Germline-derived CDR1 and CDR2 are SGDLS and YYNGEE. The germline V and J ends were trimmed by 0 bases and 1 base, with 13 bases remaining between them.

In its sample, this clone was seen many times. The gene calls are TRBV19 and TRBJ2-7; 9 bases agree with TRBD1. The CDR3 is 15 residues long. Unmatched junction bases numbered 5, after V lost 4 bases and J lost 1 base. Germline V CDR1 and CDR2: LNHDA, SQIVND (reference sequence). The DNA of the CDR3 is TGTGCCAGTAGTACAACAGGGGGCCCTTCCTACGAGCAGTACTTC. Protein sequence: CASSTTGGPSYEQYF.

The rearrangement joins TRBV12-3 or TRBV12-4 to TRBJ2-3; 7 nucleotides align to TRBD1. There are 13 residues in the CDR3. J gave up 4 bases and V 6 bases, and 4 bases lay outside the gene matches. The CDR3: CASRSTGADTQYF. The DNA of the CDR3 is TGTGCCAGCAGATCAACAGGGGCAGATACGCAGTATTTT.

This clone has just one count. This chain links TRBV13 with TRBJ1-1; no definite D call. The CDR3 extends over 11 amino acids. V shed 5 bases and J shed 5 bases, with 6 bases lying between them. Per the germline V gene, CDR1 is PRHDT and CDR2 is FYEKMQ (reference sequence). CDR3 amino acids: CASSLQTEAFF. The CDR3 DNA is TGTGCCAGCAGCCTCCAGACTGAAGCTTTCTTT.

This clone occurred a few times. The chain recombines TRBV29-1 with TRBJ1-1; possible D gene TRBD1, 5 bases. The CDR3 loop spans 15 amino acids. V was trimmed by 5 bases and J by 8 bases, leaving 24 bases between them. In germline, CDR1 is SQVTM, CDR2 ANQGSEA. This CDR3 reads CSVPLERSGPREAFF. The CDR3 nucleotides read TGCAGCGTTCCCTTAGAACGGTCAGGGCCACGCGAAGCTTTCTTT.

This clone appeared a single time. J is TRBJ1-5 and V is TRBV4-1; the D gene is possibly TRBD1 (5 bases). Trimming shortened V by 0 bases and J by 6 bases, and 12 bases separated the two germline ends. This CDR3 spans 15 amino acids. CDR1 MGHRA and CDR2 YSYEKL come from the germline V gene. The CDR3, as DNA: TGCGCCAGCAGCCAAGACAGGGTGGGAAGTCAGCCCCAGCATTTT. Translated, it gives CASSQDRVGSQPQHF.

The chain is built from TRBV7-9 and TRBJ1-1; D gene unclear. V lost 0 bases, J lost 3 bases, and 8 bases lay in between. Germline V lookup: CDR1 SEHNR, CDR2 FQNEAQ (reference sequence). This CDR3 comprises 14 residues. CDR3 DNA sequence: TGTGCCAGCAGCTTAGCCCCGGGATACACTGAAGCTTTCTTT. This encodes CASSLAPGYTEAFF.

The chain couples TRBV3-1 (or the pseudogene TRBV3-2) to TRBJ1-1, with D tentatively TRBD1 (6 bases). The CDR3 length is 17 residues. Looked up from germline, CDR1 is LGHDT and CDR2 is YNNKEL (reference sequence). V was pared by 6 bases and J by 0 bases, with 20 bases between. CDR3 coding DNA: TGTGCCAGCAGTAATACAGGGAGGGGAGGGATGAACACTGAAGCTTTCTTT. Translated, it gives CASSNTGRGGMNTEAFF.

Only one count was recorded for this clone. The CDR3 nucleotides are TGTGCCAGCAGCCCTAGCGGGGGTTTGAATGAGCAGTTCTTC. Translated, it gives CASSPSGGLNEQFF. The chain employs TRBV7-3 and TRBJ2-1; 10 positions agree with TRBD2. Unmatched junction bases numbered 5, after V lost 5 bases and J lost 7 bases. Germline assignment: CDR1 SGHTA and CDR2 FQGTGA. CDR3 length: 14 residues.

The chain uses TRBV5-6 and TRBJ1-5; 9 bases are a match to TRBD1. This CDR3 is built from 16 residues. CDR1 and CDR2 from the germline V gene are SGHDT and YYEEEE. The V and J ends lost 1 base and 1 base, in that order; junction bases with no gene match: 3. CDR3 sequence reads: CASSLTGGGSNQPQHF. In DNA form, the CDR3 reads TGTGCCAGCAGCTTGACAGGGGGCGGGAGCAATCAGCCCCAGCATTTT.

This clone appeared once. This chain uses TRBV7-5 with TRBJ2-2; TRBD2, the D gene given by the table, was not confirmed from the DNA. TRBV7-5 is termed a pseudogene. The CDR3 runs 15 residues. The CDR3 region has the DNA TGTGTCAGAAGCTTACACCCCGGAGTTACCGGGGAGCTGTTTTTT. This gives the protein CVRSLHPGVTGELFF.

J is TRBJ1-2 and V is TRBV19; 7 nucleotides align to TRBD1. The V segment lost 4 bases and the J segment 6 bases; nucleotides outside the gene matches: 8. The CDR3 length is 14 residues. Per the germline V gene, CDR1 is LNHDA and CDR2 is SQIVND (reference sequence). In DNA, the CDR3 is TGTGCCAGTAGTAGCCCGGACAGGCGGAATGGCTACACCTTC. As protein: CASSSPDRRNGYTF.

The chain recombines TRBV6-5 with TRBJ1-1, with D maybe TRBD1 (5 bases). There are 15 residues in the CDR3. From germline, CDR1 is MNHEY and CDR2 SVGAGI. V shed 0 bases and J shed 1 base, with 9 bases lying between them. The CDR3 loop is CASSYSGAENTEAFF. For the CDR3, the DNA is TGTGCCAGCAGTTACTCAGGGGCCGAGAACACTGAAGCTTTCTTT.

The chain recombines TRBV2 with TRBJ1-2, with 7 nucleotides matching TRBD1. The CDR3 runs 14 residues. Germline CDR1 is SNHLY and CDR2 is FYNNEI. With 5 bases clipped from V and 4 bases from J, the junction kept 7 bases outside the gene matches. The chain's CDR3 is CASSSNRGRYGYTF. CDR3 nucleotide sequence: TGTGCCAGCAGTTCCAACAGGGGCCGCTATGGCTACACCTTC.

The chain employs TRBV27 and TRBJ1-6; D perhaps matches TRBD1 (5 bases). Trimming shortened V by 1 base and J by 6 bases, and 7 bases separated the two germline ends. The germline V gene encodes CDR1 MNHEY and CDR2 SMNVEV (reference sequence). The CDR3 totals 14 residues. The CDR3 sequence is CASSLFDSNSPLHF. The CDR3 nucleotides read TGTGCCAGCAGTTTATTCGACAGTAATTCACCCCTCCACTTT.

The chain couples TRBV5-4 to TRBJ1-1; tentative D call: TRBD1 (5 bases). Germline-derived CDR1 and CDR2 are SGHNT and YYREEE (reference sequence). V shed 2 bases and J shed 5 bases, with 10 bases lying between them. The CDR3 totals 13 residues. The chain's CDR3 is CASSFQGNTEAFF. The CDR3 DNA sequence: TGTGCCAGCAGCTTTCAGGGAAATACTGAAGCTTTCTTT.

This chain connects TRBV4-1 to TRBJ1-1; a possible D gene is TRBD1 (6 bases). From germline, CDR1 is MGHRA and CDR2 YSYEKL. The CDR3 is 16 residues long. Trimming left V 4 bases short and J 2 bases short, with 17 bases between. DNA of the CDR3: TGCGCCAGCAGCCCGCATTATGGACAGCCAAACACTGAAGCTTTCTTT. This translates into CASSPHYGQPNTEAFF.

The V gene is TRBV7-3, the J gene TRBJ2-2, with a weak D call TRBD2 (6 bases). CDR1 and CDR2 (germline): SGHTA, FQGTGA. V lost 2 bases to trimming and J lost 4 bases, with 11 bases between them. The CDR3 runs to 15 residues. The CDR3, as DNA: TGTGCCAGCAGCTTAGCTGGAGGGCTCACCGGGGAGCTGTTTTTT. As protein: CASSLAGGLTGELFF.

V usage is TRBV24-1 and J usage is TRBJ2-1; no reliable D call. The V and J ends lost 2 bases and 12 bases respectively, with 13 bases between them. The CDR3 is 13 residues long. The germline V gene has CDR1 KGHDR and CDR2 SFDVKD. CDR3 DNA sequence: TGTGCCACCAGTGATTCCCGGCGCGGCGGGCAGTTCTTC. It specifies CATSDSRRGGQFF.

This chain connects TRBV25-1 to TRBJ1-3; 9 bases line up with TRBD1. With V trimmed by 6 bases and J by 4 bases, 4 bases remained unmatched. CDR3 length: 14 residues. The V gene's germline CDR1 is MGHDK and CDR2 SYGVNS. The CDR3 region has the DNA TGTGCCAGCAGAGGGGACAGGGAGGGAAACACCATATATTTT. It encodes CASRGDREGNTIYF. The whole variable domain, remainder taken from reference TRBV25-1 and TRBJ1-3, is EADIYQTPRYLVIGTGKKITLECSQTMGHDKMYWYQQDPGMELHLIHYSYGVNSTEKGDLSSESTVSRIRTEHFPLTLESARPSHTSQYLCASRGDREGNTIYFGEGSWLTVV.

The J gene is TRBJ1-2, the V gene TRBV7-2; D is undetermined. The CDR3 covers 14 residues. The V gene lost 1 base and the J gene lost 4 bases, with 10 bases spanning the gap. Germline CDR1 and CDR2: SGHTA and FQGNSA. The CDR3 bases are TGTGCCAGCAGCTTAGGAGGGTGGGGCTATGGCTACACCTTC. Its translation is CASSLGGWGYGYTF.